Detailed here is one TCR beta chain. This clonotype was counted only a few times. The clone's antigen remains unknown. Base qualities are not at hand, and no much larger clone is one base apart. From the cysteine through the phenylalanine, the CDR3 covers 13 amino acids. Kept here is only the CDR3 DNA, which spans 39 bases and is read in frame from base 1. Trimming takes 8 bases off V and 5 bases off J; junction bases not matched to a gene: 5. The entry originates in a study of T cells after yellow fever vaccination (dated by TCRdb to about 2019). Study-level background: The SMART-Seq v4 Ultra Low Input RNA kit was used to prepare libraries from fractions with low cell numbers. Two healthy male donors, one aged 18 to 29 and one aged 30 to 40 years, made up the cohort. Blood was collected at multiple timepoints before and after primary and secondary immunization, and bulk PBMC replicates and cell subsets were isolated. To follow T-cell clones before and after primary and booster YFV17D yellow fever vaccination, bulk TCR alpha and beta repertoires were sequenced over time.

The treatment or condition label, read with the paper, signifies: live attenuated yellow fever vaccine strain. A standard Ficoll-Paque protocol was used to isolate PBMCs from peripheral blood. CD4 and CD8 T-cell fractions were isolated with Dynabeads CD4 and CD8 positive selection kits. TriZol was used to extract RNA from bulk PBMCs, from CD4 and CD8 fractions, and from dextramer-positive and dextramer-negative fractions. Sequencer: Illumina NovaSeq 6000. TCR cDNA was synthesized by 5'RACE template switching, through which a universal primer site and unique molecular identifiers were introduced. Priming of cDNA synthesis was performed from both the TCR alpha and TCR beta constant segments. Two PCR steps were used to amplify libraries, with sample barcodes and sequencing adapters being added in the second step. Sequencing of libraries was done on Illumina HiSeq 2500 (2x100 bp) or NovaSeq (2x150 bp). The published analysis was carried out like this. Demultiplexing of reads and collapsing into UMI consensus sequences were performed with MIGEC, and V(D)J alignment was carried out with MiXCR. Clonotypes responding to the vaccine were identified with edgeR on replicate PBMC samples, with the criteria of FDR below 0.01 and a log2 fold change above 5 up to day 15. Bulk clonotypes were assigned CD4 or CD8 identity according to which sequenced CD4 or CD8 repertoire held them at higher abundance. TCRdb handled the public reads itself, with Q25 trimming in fastp and clone calling in MiXCR, and kept productive beta chains. CDR3 protein duplicates are merged, each entry listing the most common genes and DNA. TCRdb's processing, not the study's, gives the V and J calls here. Recorded for this sample are some 99,000 distinct CDR3 sequences; roughly 5.8% of them occurred a single time. In total, the top ten clones hold about 41% of the sample.

Study-wide findings and limitations: After the booster, most of the clones that had expanded following primary vaccination were detected again (just under 97% of CD4 and around 90% of CD8), which suggests that memory was broadly maintained. A small fraction of clonotypes showed up in both the CD4 and CD8 compartments, probably as a result of convergent recombination. Only a couple of donors were included in the study, so the extent to which the findings can be generalized is limited. The secondary T-cell response was found to be weaker but faster than the primary response, with a peak reached on day 5 rather than on day 15. Computational filtering was needed because FACS-sorted repertoires could contain abundant contaminating clonotypes from the bulk population.

Recombination connected TRBV12-3 or TRBV12-4 to TRBJ2-2; 7 bases in the middle match TRBD1. The sequence was collected from a man between 18 and 35 years old who received the YFV17D yellow fever vaccine. Sequences were derived from CD8+ T cells sorted from PBMCs, sampled 10 days after the yellow fever booster vaccination. The CDR3 amino acid sequence is: CASETGLTGELFF. The DNA sequence is as follows: TGTGCCAGCGAGACAGGGTTAACCGGGGAGCTGTTTTTT.